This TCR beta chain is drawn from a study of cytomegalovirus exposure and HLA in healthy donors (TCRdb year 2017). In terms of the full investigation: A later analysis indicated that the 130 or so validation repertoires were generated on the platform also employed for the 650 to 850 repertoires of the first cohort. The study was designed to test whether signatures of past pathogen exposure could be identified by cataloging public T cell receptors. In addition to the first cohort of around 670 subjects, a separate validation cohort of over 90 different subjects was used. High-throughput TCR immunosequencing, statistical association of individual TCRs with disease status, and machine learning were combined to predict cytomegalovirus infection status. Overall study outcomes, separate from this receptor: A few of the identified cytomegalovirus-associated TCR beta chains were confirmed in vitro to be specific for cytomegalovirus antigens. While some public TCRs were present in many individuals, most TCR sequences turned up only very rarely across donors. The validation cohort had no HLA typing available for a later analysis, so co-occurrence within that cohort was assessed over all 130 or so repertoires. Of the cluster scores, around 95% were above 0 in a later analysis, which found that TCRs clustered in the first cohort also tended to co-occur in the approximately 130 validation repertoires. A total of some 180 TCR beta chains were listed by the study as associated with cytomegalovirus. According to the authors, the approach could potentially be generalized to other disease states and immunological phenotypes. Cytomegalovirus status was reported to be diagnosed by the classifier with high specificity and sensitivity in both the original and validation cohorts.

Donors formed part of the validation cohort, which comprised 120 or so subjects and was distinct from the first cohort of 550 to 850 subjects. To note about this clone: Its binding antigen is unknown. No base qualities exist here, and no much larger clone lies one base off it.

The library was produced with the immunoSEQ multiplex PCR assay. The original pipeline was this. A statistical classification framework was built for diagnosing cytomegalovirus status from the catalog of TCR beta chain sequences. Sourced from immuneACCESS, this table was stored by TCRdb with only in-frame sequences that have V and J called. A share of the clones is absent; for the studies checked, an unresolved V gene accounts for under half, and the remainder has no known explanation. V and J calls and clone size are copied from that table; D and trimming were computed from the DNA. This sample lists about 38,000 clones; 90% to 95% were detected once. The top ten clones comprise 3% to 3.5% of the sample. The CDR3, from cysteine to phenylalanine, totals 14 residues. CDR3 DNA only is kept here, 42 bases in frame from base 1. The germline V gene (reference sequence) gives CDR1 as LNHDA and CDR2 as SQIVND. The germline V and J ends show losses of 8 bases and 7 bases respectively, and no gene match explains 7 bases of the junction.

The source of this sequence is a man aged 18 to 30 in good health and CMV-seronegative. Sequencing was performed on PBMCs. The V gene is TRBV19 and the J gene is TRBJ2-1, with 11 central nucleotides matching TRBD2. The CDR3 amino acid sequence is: CASHSGGAENEQFF. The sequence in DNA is TGTGCCAGTCATAGCGGGGGGGCCGAGAATGAGCAGTTCTTC. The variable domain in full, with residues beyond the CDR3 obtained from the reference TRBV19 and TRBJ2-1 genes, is DGGITQSPKYLFRKEGQNVTLSCEQNLNHDAMYWYRQDPGQGLRLIYYSQIVNDFQKGDIAEGYSVSREKKESFPLTVTSAQKNPTAFYLCASHSGGAENEQFFGPGTRLTVL.